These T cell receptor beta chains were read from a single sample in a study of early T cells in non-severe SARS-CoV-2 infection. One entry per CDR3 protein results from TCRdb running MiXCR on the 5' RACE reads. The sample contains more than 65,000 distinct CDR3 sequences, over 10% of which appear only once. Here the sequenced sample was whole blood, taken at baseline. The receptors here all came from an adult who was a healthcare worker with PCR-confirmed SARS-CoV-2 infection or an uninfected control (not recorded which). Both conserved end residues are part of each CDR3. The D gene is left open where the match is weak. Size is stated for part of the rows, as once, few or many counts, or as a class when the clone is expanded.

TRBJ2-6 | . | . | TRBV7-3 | CASSLMSSGANVLTF | TGTGCCAGCAGCTTAATGAGCTCTGGGGCCAACGTCCTGACTTTC
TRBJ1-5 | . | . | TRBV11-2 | CASSFKEDQPQHF | TGTGCCAGCAGCTTTAAGGAAGATCAGCCCCAGCATTTT
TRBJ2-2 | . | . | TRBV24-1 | CATSDRDTNTGELFF | TGTGCCACCAGTGACCGGGACACGAACACCGGGGAGCTGTTTTTT
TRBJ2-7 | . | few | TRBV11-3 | CASSFGVGQTYEQYF | TGTGCCAGCAGCTTCGGCGTCGGACAGACCTACGAGCAGTACTTC
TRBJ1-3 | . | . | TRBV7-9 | CASSLYGGAIYSGNTIYF | TGTGCCAGCAGCTTGTATGGTGGCGCCATCTACTCTGGAAACACCATATATTTT
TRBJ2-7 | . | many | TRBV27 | CASSLVASSYEQYF | TGTGCCAGCAGCTTGGTGGCTAGCTCCTACGAGCAGTACTTC
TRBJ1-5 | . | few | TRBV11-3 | CASSLDGTDLPHNQPQHF | TGTGCCAGCAGCTTAGATGGGACCGATCTTCCCCACAATCAGCCCCAGCATTTT
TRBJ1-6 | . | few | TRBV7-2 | CASSLSYGSPLHF | TGTGCCAGCAGCTTGTCATATGGATCACCCCTCCACTTT
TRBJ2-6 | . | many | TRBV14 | CASSQVRSSGANVLTF | TGTGCCAGCAGCCAAGTTCGGAGCTCTGGGGCCAACGTCCTGACTTTC
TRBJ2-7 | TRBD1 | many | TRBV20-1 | CSARRGTGRAYEQYF | TGCAGTGCTAGACGGGGGACAGGGCGAGCCTACGAGCAGTACTTC
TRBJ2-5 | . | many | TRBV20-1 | CSARTAQETQYF | TGCAGTGCTAGAACAGCCCAAGAGACCCAGTACTTC
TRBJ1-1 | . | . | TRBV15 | CATSGRYPNTEAFF | TGTGCCACCAGCGGGAGGTATCCAAACACTGAAGCTTTCTTT
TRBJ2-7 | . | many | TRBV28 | CASSLAAYEQYF | TGTGCCAGCAGTTTAGCGGCCTACGAGCAGTACTTC
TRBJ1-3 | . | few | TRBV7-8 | CASSLRRPGNTIYF | TGTGCCAGCAGCTTACGACGTCCTGGAAACACCATATATTTT
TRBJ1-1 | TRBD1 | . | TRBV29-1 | CSVDLVRGSWGTEAFF | TGCAGCGTTGATCTGGTCAGGGGGTCTTGGGGCACTGAAGCTTTCTTT
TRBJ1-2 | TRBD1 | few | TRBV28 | CASSLSDDRGRYGGYTF | TGTGCCAGCAGTTTATCCGATGACAGGGGGCGTTATGGTGGCTACACCTTC
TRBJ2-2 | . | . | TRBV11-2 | CASSLSQATGELFF | TGTGCCAGCAGCTTATCTCAGGCCACCGGGGAGCTGTTTTTT
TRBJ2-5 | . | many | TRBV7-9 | CASRRGTEETQYF | TGTGCCAGCCGACGGGGGACCGAAGAGACCCAGTACTTC
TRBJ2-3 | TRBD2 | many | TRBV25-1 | CASRGLETDTQYF | TGTGCCAGCAGGGGACTAGAGACAGATACGCAGTATTTT
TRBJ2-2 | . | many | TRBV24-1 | CATSDLMETGELFF | TGTGCCACCAGTGACCTCATGGAAACCGGGGAGCTGTTTTTT
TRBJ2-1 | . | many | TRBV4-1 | CASSQAGLVGGGNNEQFF | TGCGCCAGCAGCCAAGCGGGGTTAGTGGGGGGAGGCAACAATGAGCAGTTCTTC
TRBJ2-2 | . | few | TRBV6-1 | CASSVQNTGELFF | TGTGCCAGCAGTGTGCAGAACACCGGGGAGCTGTTTTTT
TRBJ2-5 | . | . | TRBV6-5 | CASSYGDPAETQYF | TGTGCCAGCAGTTACGGGGACCCCGCGGAGACCCAGTACTTC
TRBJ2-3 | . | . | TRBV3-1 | CASSDPGLTSDTQYF | TGTGCCAGCAGCGACCCGGGACTCACCTCAGATACGCAGTATTTT
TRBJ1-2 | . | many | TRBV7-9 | CASSLDRQGNYGYTF | TGTGCCAGCAGCTTAGACCGGCAGGGAAACTATGGCTACACCTTC
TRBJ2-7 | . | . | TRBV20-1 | CSAGHRLDYEQYF | TGCAGTGCCGGTCATCGCCTGGACTACGAGCAGTACTTC
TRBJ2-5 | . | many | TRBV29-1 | CSVEGGQWGETQYF | TGCAGCGTTGAGGGGGGACAGTGGGGAGAGACCCAGTACTTC
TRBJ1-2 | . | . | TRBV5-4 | CASSLGAGNNYGYTF | TGTGCCAGCAGCTTGGGGGCAGGCAACAACTATGGCTACACCTTC
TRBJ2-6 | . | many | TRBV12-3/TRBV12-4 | CASSSSPKGLANVLTF | TGTGCCAGCAGTTCCTCCCCGAAGGGTCTGGCCAACGTCCTGACTTTC
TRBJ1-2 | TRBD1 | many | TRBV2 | CASSAGQGLAGYTF | TGTGCCAGCAGTGCAGGACAGGGTTTAGCTGGCTACACCTTC
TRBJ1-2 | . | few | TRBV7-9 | CASSPLLSGKANYGYTF | TGTGCCAGCAGCCCACTTCTCTCAGGAAAAGCTAACTATGGCTACACCTTC
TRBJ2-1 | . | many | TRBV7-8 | CASSPRQWEGEQFF | TGTGCCAGCAGCCCACGACAGTGGGAAGGTGAGCAGTTCTTC
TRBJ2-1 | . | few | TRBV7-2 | CASSSRRNSYNEQFF | TGTGCCAGCAGCTCCCGCCGAAACTCCTACAATGAGCAGTTCTTC
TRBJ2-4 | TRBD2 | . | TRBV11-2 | CASSPVWGGIQYF | TGTGCCAGCAGCCCCGTATGGGGGGGCATTCAGTACTTC
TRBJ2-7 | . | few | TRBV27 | CASSLWVTGYEQYF | TGTGCCAGCAGTTTATGGGTTACAGGATACGAGCAGTACTTC
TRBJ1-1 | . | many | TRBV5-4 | CASSVRVSGNTEAFF | TGTGCCAGCAGCGTCCGGGTCTCGGGGAACACTGAAGCTTTCTTT
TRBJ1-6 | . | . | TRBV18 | CASSPVDSQSPLHF | TGTGCCAGCTCACCAGTGGACTCCCAATCACCCCTCCACTTT
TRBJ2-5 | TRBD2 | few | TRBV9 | CASSVRGTSAIETQYF | TGTGCCAGCAGCGTCCGCGGGACTAGCGCAATTGAGACCCAGTACTTC
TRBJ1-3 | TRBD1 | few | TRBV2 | CASMEQGAGGNTIYF | TGTGCCAGCATGGAACAGGGGGCAGGCGGAAACACCATATATTTT
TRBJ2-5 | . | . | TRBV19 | CASSGLRKGETQYF | TGTGCCAGTTCGGGACTTCGAAAAGGGGAGACCCAGTACTTC
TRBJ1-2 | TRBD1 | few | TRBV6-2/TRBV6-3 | CASSSPRGQATYGYTF | TGTGCCAGCAGCAGCCCCCGGGGACAGGCTACTTATGGCTACACCTTC